The rows below give T cell receptor beta chains drawn from one sample of a study of blood T cell repertoires in COVID-19. Measured with immunoSEQ multiplex PCR; TCRdb has only the in-frame clones, and not every one. The sample consists of approximately 300,000 clones, approximately 90% of them appearing once. Material: PBMCs or T cells enriched from blood (not recorded which). These receptor sequences come from a woman under 40 who had been exposed to COVID-19. Each CDR3 is given with its conserved first and last residue. Fields, in order: J gene, D gene, V gene, clone size, CDR3 DNA, CDR3 protein. The D gene is left open where the match is weak. Only some rows state a clone size, as once, few, many or a class for expanded clones.

TRBJ1-4,.,TRBV10-3,.,TGTGCCATCAGTGCGCGACAGGTAGCAACTAATGAAAAACTGTTTTTT,CAISARQVATNEKLFF
TRBJ1-1,.,TRBV4-1,few,TGCGCCAGCAGCCAAGAGGGGCTGGGAGGGCCGAACACTGAAGCTTTCTTT,CASSQEGLGGPNTEAFF
TRBJ1-4,.,TRBV6-1,few,TGTGCCAGCAGTGAAGTGGCTCGCACTAATGAAAAACTGTTTTTT,CASSEVARTNEKLFF
TRBJ1-1,.,TRBV7-9,.,TGTGCCAGCAAGTCCGCGAGGGCTGAAGCTTTCTTT,CASKSARAEAFF
TRBJ2-1,TRBD2,TRBV6-2/TRBV6-3,.,TGTGCCAGCAGTAACACCCCAGCGGGGGGGGATAATGAGCAGTTCTTC,CASSNTPAGGDNEQFF
TRBJ1-3,.,TRBV29-1,.,TGCAGCGTAGCACGGGACTCTGGAAACACCATATATTTT,CSVARDSGNTIYF
TRBJ1-1,.,TRBV9,.,TGTGCCAGCAGCGGGGGCCTTTACAACACTGAAGCTTTCTTT,CASSGGLYNTEAFF
TRBJ2-7,.,TRBV4-3,.,TGCGCCAGCAGCCAAGTCGGGGGCTCCTACGAGCAGTACTTC,CASSQVGGSYEQYF
TRBJ2-5,.,TRBV7-6,.,TGTGCCAGCAGCTTTATGGTCGGACGGGGTGGAAGGGAGACCCAGTACTTC,CASSFMVGRGGRETQYF
TRBJ1-6,TRBD1,TRBV5-4,.,TGTGCCAGCAGCTCCGGACAGGGAGGGACACCCCTCCACTTT,CASSSGQGGTPLHF
TRBJ1-4,.,TRBV5-6,.,TGTGCCAGCAGCTGGGGCACGGAAAAACTGTTTTTT,CASSWGTEKLFF
TRBJ1-6,TRBD1,TRBV18,.,TGTGCCAGCTCACCACAGGACAGGGCCGTAAGGAGTTCACCCCTCCACTTT,CASSPQDRAVRSSPLHF
TRBJ2-1,TRBD1,TRBV7-9,.,TGTGCCAGCAGCTTAAGGGGGCAGGGTCGAGGGGATGAGCAGTTCTTC,CASSLRGQGRGDEQFF
TRBJ1-2,.,TRBV5-4,.,TGTGCCAGCAGCTTGCATGGCAACTATGGCTACACCTTC,CASSLHGNYGYTF
TRBJ2-7,.,TRBV9,.,TGTGCCAGCAGCCGCCGTCAGGATGGCGAGCAGTACTTC,CASSRRQDGEQYF
TRBJ1-5,TRBD1,TRBV10-3,.,TGTGCCAGTCAATCCGGACAGGAGAATCAGCCCCAGCATTTT,CASQSGQENQPQHF
TRBJ1-2,TRBD1,TRBV19,.,TGTGCCAGTAGTATAAGTTCAGGGGGCGTCTATGGCTACACCTTC,CASSISSGGVYGYTF
TRBJ1-4,.,TRBV11-2,.,TGTGCCAGCAGCTTGGTGGGGGCTAACGAAAAACTGTTTTTT,CASSLVGANEKLFF
TRBJ2-3,TRBD1,TRBV3-1/TRBV3-2,.,TGTGCCAGCAGCCCCGGGACAGTGAGCACAGATACGCAGTATTTT,CASSPGTVSTDTQYF
TRBJ1-2,TRBD1,TRBV11-2,.,TGTGCCAGCAGCTTAGATCTGACAGGGGACTATGGCTACACCTTC,CASSLDLTGDYGYTF
TRBJ1-5,TRBD1,TRBV7-9,.,TGTGCCAGCAGCCGCCAGGGGGCAGGGCAGCCCCAGCATTTT,CASSRQGAGQPQHF
TRBJ1-4,.,TRBV6-5,.,TGTGCCAGCAGCCCAGGGTCAACTAATGAAAAACTGTTTTTT,CASSPGSTNEKLFF
TRBJ2-3,TRBD2,TRBV3-1/TRBV3-2,.,TGTGCCAGCAGCCCTAGCGGGGGGGCTCATACGCAGTATTTT,CASSPSGGAHTQYF
TRBJ2-7,TRBD2,TRBV2,.,TGTGCCAGCAGTGGACTAGCGGGGCTCTCTCGGAACGAGCAGTACTTC,CASSGLAGLSRNEQYF
TRBJ1-2,.,TRBV12-3/TRBV12-4,.,TGTGCCAGCAGTTTTAGCGGGTATGGCTACACCTTC,CASSFSGYGYTF
TRBJ2-5,.,TRBV12-3/TRBV12-4,few,TGTGCCAGCAGTTACGGAGAGACCCAGTACTTC,CASSYGETQYF
TRBJ1-1,.,TRBV18,few,TGTGCCAGCTCACCACCGGGAGACACTGAAGCTTTCTTT,CASSPPGDTEAFF
TRBJ1-1,.,TRBV5-1,few,TGCGCCAGCAGCCCCTGGACAGCCCCAATGAACACTGAAGCTTTCTTT,CASSPWTAPMNTEAFF
TRBJ1-5,TRBD1,TRBV7-9,.,TGTGCCAGCAGCTTAGCGGGTAGGGGGCATCAGCCCCAGCATTTT,CASSLAGRGHQPQHF
TRBJ1-2,.,TRBV6-4,.,TGTGCCAGCAGTGAGGGGAGTAGGAGCAACTATGGCTACACCTTC,CASSEGSRSNYGYTF
TRBJ2-1,.,TRBV11-3,.,TGTGCCAGCAGCCCCTCCCGGTTCACCAATGAGCAGTTCTTC,CASSPSRFTNEQFF
TRBJ1-1,.,TRBV5-1,.,TGCGCCAGCAGCTGGGAGGGGTTGAACACTGAAGCTTTCTTT,CASSWEGLNTEAFF
TRBJ2-2,.,TRBV4-1,.,TGCGCCAGCAGCCAAGATGGCCGGGTATCCTCTAGGGAGCTGTTTTTT,CASSQDGRVSSRELFF
TRBJ2-1,.,TRBV15,.,TGTGCCACCAGCAGAGATATACCTACCCGGGGGAATGAGCAGTTCTTC,CATSRDIPTRGNEQFF
TRBJ1-5,.,TRBV21-1,.,TGTGCCAGCAGCAAATATTCTAATCCGGGACACCATAGCAATCAGCCCCAGCATTTT,CASSKYSNPGHHSNQPQHF
TRBJ1-2,TRBD1,TRBV19,once,TGTGCCAGTAGTACGCTCCCGGGACAGGGGTATGGCTACACCTTC,CASSTLPGQGYGYTF
TRBJ2-7,TRBD1,TRBV23-1,.,TGCGCCAGCAGTCAACCCGATCAGGGGGCTATCTCCTACGAGCAGTACTTC,CASSQPDQGAISYEQYF
TRBJ1-3,.,TRBV6-1,.,TGTGCCAGCAGTGAAGGTACAGCCGGAAACACCATATATTTT,CASSEGTAGNTIYF
TRBJ1-1,.,TRBV9,once,TGTGCCAGCAGAAAAGGAGGAGTGAACACTGAAGCTTTCTTT,CASRKGGVNTEAFF